Listed below are T cell receptor beta chains from one sample, sequenced in a study of T-cell reconstitution after alpha-beta-depleted transplantation in children. TCRdb redid the calling of the PCR reads with MiXCR, one entry per CDR3 protein. The sample has over 100,000 distinct CDR3 sequences, around 7% seen once; the top ten hold roughly 15%. The sequencing here drew on PBMCs, taken before TCRalphabeta/CD19-depleted stem cell transplant. The receptors were gathered from a boy aged 2 to 10 with acute lymphoblastic leukemia, due to receive a stem cell transplant. Both conserved end residues are part of each CDR3. D genes are given only for firm matches. Clone size is shown for a subset of rows, as once, few, many or a class of expanded clone.

j_call: TRBJ2-3
d_call: TRBD2
v_call: TRBV25-1
clone_size: NA
cdr3_nt: TGTGCCAGCAGTGAATATGCGGCGGGGGGAACAGATACGCAGTATTTT
cdr3_aa: CASSEYAAGGTDTQYF

j_call: TRBJ1-6
d_call: NA
v_call: TRBV24-1
clone_size: many
cdr3_nt: TGTGCCTCGAAGATGGGGAGCTCCTATAATTCACCCCTCCACTTT
cdr3_aa: CASKMGSSYNSPLHF

j_call: TRBJ1-2
d_call: NA
v_call: TRBV20-1
clone_size: NA
cdr3_nt: TGCAGTGCCTCTGGACAGCTCTATGGCTACACCTTC
cdr3_aa: CSASGQLYGYTF

j_call: TRBJ2-7
d_call: NA
v_call: TRBV3-1
clone_size: NA
cdr3_nt: TGTGCCAGCAGCCAAAGCGACGCCTACGAGCAGTACTTC
cdr3_aa: CASSQSDAYEQYF

j_call: TRBJ1-1
d_call: NA
v_call: TRBV6-2/TRBV6-3
clone_size: NA
cdr3_nt: TGTGCCAGCAGTTACGGAAGGGTTGGCACTGAAGCTTTCTTT
cdr3_aa: CASSYGRVGTEAFF

j_call: TRBJ2-7
d_call: NA
v_call: TRBV20-1
clone_size: few
cdr3_nt: TGCAGTGCTAGAGATGGCGGCTACGAGCAGTACTTC
cdr3_aa: CSARDGGYEQYF

j_call: TRBJ2-7
d_call: NA
v_call: TRBV5-6
clone_size: many
cdr3_nt: TGTGCCAGCAGCCCCGAGGGAACAGCCCTCGGGTCCGACGAGCAGTACTTC
cdr3_aa: CASSPEGTALGSDEQYF

j_call: TRBJ2-1
d_call: TRBD2
v_call: TRBV6-4
clone_size: many
cdr3_nt: TGTGCCAGCAGTGAGACCAGCGGGGCACCTAATGAGCAGTTCTTC
cdr3_aa: CASSETSGAPNEQFF

j_call: TRBJ1-1
d_call: NA
v_call: TRBV25-1
clone_size: few
cdr3_nt: TGTGCCAGCAGTCGACGGACGAACACTGAAGCTTTCTTT
cdr3_aa: CASSRRTNTEAFF

j_call: TRBJ2-2
d_call: NA
v_call: TRBV3-1
clone_size: few
cdr3_nt: TGTGCCAGCAGCCAAGTTGGCAGGTCTAACACCGGGGAGCTGTTTTTT
cdr3_aa: CASSQVGRSNTGELFF

j_call: TRBJ2-1
d_call: NA
v_call: TRBV4-3
clone_size: few
cdr3_nt: TGCGCCAGCAGCCATGATCCCGCGGGACGACACAATGAGCAGTTCTTC
cdr3_aa: CASSHDPAGRHNEQFF